This note documents a single TCR beta chain sequence. The antigen remains undetermined. This sample is drawn from a study of a mutant IDH1 vaccine in newly diagnosed glioma. Across the whole study: There were about 60% males and about 38% females among treated patients, whose mean age was about 44 years.

The time point denotes: week 5, during vaccination. Every single dose of the vaccine, 300 ug of mutant IDH1 20-mer peptide, came with topical imiquimod. Assay: immunoSEQ multiplex PCR; the TCRdb copy retains only in-frame clones and omits some. The table records about 36,000 clones, 81% of them present only once. The CDR3 spans 15 residues. Looked up from germline, CDR1 is MGHRA and CDR2 is YSYEKL. With 7 bases clipped from V and 4 bases from J, the junction kept 10 bases outside the gene matches. The chain carries TRBV4-1 and TRBJ2-3; 8 nucleotides align to TRBD2. This TCR was recovered from a man aged 50-60 years with glioma. Sample: PBMCs, taken from a glioma patient whose treatment included an IDH1 peptide vaccine. The CDR3, as DNA: TGCGCCAGCACTGACCCGGGGGGGAACTCAGATACGCAGTATTTT. Amino acid sequence: CASTDPGGNSDTQYF.